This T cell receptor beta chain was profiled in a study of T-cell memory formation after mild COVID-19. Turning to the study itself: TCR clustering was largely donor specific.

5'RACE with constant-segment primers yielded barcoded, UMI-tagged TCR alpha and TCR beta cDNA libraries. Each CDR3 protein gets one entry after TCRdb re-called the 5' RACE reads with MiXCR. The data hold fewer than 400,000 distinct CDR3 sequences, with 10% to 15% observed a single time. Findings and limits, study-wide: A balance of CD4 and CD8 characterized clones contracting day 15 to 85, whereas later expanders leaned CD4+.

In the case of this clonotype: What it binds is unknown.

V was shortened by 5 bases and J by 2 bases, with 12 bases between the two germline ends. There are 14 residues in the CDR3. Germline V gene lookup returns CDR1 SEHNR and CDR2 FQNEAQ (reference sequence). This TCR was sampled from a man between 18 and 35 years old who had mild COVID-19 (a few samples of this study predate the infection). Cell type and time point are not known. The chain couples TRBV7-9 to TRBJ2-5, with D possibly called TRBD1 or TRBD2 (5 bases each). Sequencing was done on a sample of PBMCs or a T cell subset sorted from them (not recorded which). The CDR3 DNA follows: TGTGCCAGCAGCCCCGGGGCCGTTCAAGAGACCCAGTACTTC. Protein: CASSPGAVQETQYF.